The text below deals with one TCR beta chain. Its antigen is undetermined. A second PCR, run for about 7 to 12 cycles, used a sample-barcoded 5' primer plus a J-beta primer mix. TCRdb re-analysed the 5' RACE reads in MiXCR, keeping a single row per CDR3 protein. The sample shows some 1,000,000 distinct CDR3 sequences, approximately 26% of them seen only once. The germline gives CDR1 MNHNS, CDR2 SASEGT. Deletions cut 3 bases from V and 10 bases from J, with 15 bases between. The CDR3 length is 14 residues. The data were taken from a study of blood T cells in healthy people across ages. General study points: Researchers judged that diversity estimates from one million T cells fell short of true values.

Each donor had approximately 10 milliliters of peripheral blood drawn. The same sample was also studied in work on T cells of mothers and their children. That paper states: Amplification in the second PCR used the M1S primer, which added sample barcodes and 2-4 random nucleotides.

Sequences were obtained from blood. V gene TRBV6-1 combines with J gene TRBJ1-4; a possible D gene is TRBD1 (5 bases). This TCR derives from a girl under 10 years old in good health. This CDR3 is CASSDYLAGGKLFF. The CDR3 DNA sequence: TGTGCCAGCAGTGATTATCTGGCTGGGGGAAAACTGTTTTTT.